The present TCR beta chain was sequenced within a study of T cells in Graves' hyperthyroidism and ophthalmopathy. Lactation, pregnancy, other autoimmune disease or uncontrolled infection excluded patients. This clonotype was counted at least ten times. The V segment lost 6 bases and the J segment 12 bases; nucleotides outside the gene matches: 11. The CDR3 contains 13 residues. Germline values: CDR1 MDHEN, CDR2 SYDVKM. Amplified TCR beta CDR3 regions derived from RNA transcripts. Primed by the HTBI set, a first-round RT-PCR was run on the TCR CDR3. TCRdb itself ran the multiplex PCR reads through MiXCR, one entry per CDR3 protein. This sample carries 300,000 to 400,000 distinct CDR3 sequences, approximately 13% of them seen once, and the ten largest clones take 9.2%.

V is TRBV28 and J is TRBJ2-3, with 8 bases that match TRBD1. This clonotype originated in a woman between 18 and 30 years old with Graves' hyperthyroidism. The sequencing input was blood. CDR3 DNA: TGTGCCAGCAGCTCACCGGGACAGGCAAGTCAGTATTTT. Protein: CASSSPGQASQYF.